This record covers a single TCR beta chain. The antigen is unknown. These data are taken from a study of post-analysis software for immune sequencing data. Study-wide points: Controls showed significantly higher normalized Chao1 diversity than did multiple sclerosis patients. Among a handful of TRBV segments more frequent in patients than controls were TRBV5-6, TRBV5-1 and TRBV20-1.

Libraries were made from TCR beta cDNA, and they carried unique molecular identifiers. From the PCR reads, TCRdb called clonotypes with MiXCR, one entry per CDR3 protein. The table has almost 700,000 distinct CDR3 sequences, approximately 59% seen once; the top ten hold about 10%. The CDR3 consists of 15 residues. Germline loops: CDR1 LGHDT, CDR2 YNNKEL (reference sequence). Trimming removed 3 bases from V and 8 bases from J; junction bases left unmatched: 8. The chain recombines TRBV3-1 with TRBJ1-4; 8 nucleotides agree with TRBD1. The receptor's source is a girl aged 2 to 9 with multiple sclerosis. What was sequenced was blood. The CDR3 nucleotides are TGTGCCAGCAGCCAGAGACAGGGGATCCGGGAAAAACTGTTTTTT. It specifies CASSQRQGIREKLFF.